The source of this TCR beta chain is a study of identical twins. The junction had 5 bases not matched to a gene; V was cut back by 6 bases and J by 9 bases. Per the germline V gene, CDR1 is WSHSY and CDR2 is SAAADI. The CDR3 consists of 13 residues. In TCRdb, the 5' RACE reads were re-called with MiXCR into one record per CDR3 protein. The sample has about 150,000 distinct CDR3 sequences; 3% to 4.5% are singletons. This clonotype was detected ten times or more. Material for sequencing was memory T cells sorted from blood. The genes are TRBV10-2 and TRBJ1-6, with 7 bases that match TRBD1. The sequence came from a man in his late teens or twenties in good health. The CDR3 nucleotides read TGCGCCAGCAGCTCCCGGGACAGTTCACCCCTCCACTTT. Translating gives CASSSRDSSPLHF.